A single sample is the source of the 21 T cell receptor beta chains below, sequenced in a study of a mutant IDH1 vaccine in newly diagnosed glioma. Sequencing used immunoSEQ multiplex PCR; TCRdb keeps in-frame clones, though not all of them. The table includes about 81,000 clones, 85% detected once. Regarding time point: week 23, last vaccination. Doses consisted of 300 ug of mutant IDH1 20-mer peptide each, paired with topical imiquimod. The antigens of these receptors remain unknown. The sequencing here drew on PBMCs, taken from a glioma patient whose treatment included an IDH1 peptide vaccine. The source of these receptors is a man in his thirties or forties with glioma. Some clones in this sample may be carry-over from other donors' samples.

The chain links TRBV5-4 to TRBJ2-2; tentative D call: TRBD2 (5 bases). The CDR3 has 15 amino acids. CDR1 is SGHNT, CDR2 YYREEE, per germline (reference sequence). The V end lost 3 bases, the J end lost 5 bases, and 14 bases lay between the germline ends. This CDR3 reads CASSSGVDRTGELFF. CDR3 bases: TGTGCCAGCAGCTCCGGGGTGGATCGGACCGGGGAGCTGTTTTTT.

V gene TRBV9 combines with J gene TRBJ2-1; unclear D gene. Trimming left V 0 bases short and J 7 bases short, with 11 bases between. CDR1 is SGDLS and CDR2 is YYNGEE in the germline V gene. The CDR3 consists of 14 residues. As DNA, the CDR3 is TGTGCCAGCAGCGTAGATCCTCAACGGAATGAGCAGTTCTTC. It specifies CASSVDPQRNEQFF.

This clone was seen a single time. The genes are TRBV30 and TRBJ1-4; D might be TRBD1 (5 bases). Germline assignment: CDR1 GTSNPN and CDR2 SVGIG (reference sequence). This CDR3 is built from 16 residues. V was pared by 2 bases and J by 4 bases, with 17 bases between. This CDR3 reads CAWSPWGKSYNEKLFF. The CDR3 DNA follows: TGTGCCTGGAGTCCCTGGGGGAAGTCGTATAATGAAAAACTGTTTTTT.

The rearrangement uses TRBV30 and TRBJ2-1, with TRBD2 matching over 9 bases. V shed 3 bases and J 0 bases; nucleotides not matched to a gene: 12. Germline V lookup: CDR1 GTSNPN, CDR2 SVGIG (reference sequence). The CDR3 is made up of 18 amino acids. The CDR3, as DNA: TGTGCCTGGAGCCCGTTTAGCGGGAGCCATTTCTCCTACAATGAGCAGTTCTTC. Its translation: CAWSPFSGSHFSYNEQFF.

This chain connects TRBV5-8 to TRBJ1-3; D perhaps matches TRBD1 (6 bases). The V and J ends lost 0 bases and 4 bases respectively, with 11 bases between them. The CDR3 sequence is 15 residues long. Germline CDR1 SGHTS, CDR2 YDEGEE. The CDR3 DNA reads TGTGCCAGCAGCTTGGATCAGGGGCAAGGAAACACCATATATTTT. Protein: CASSLDQGQGNTIYF. The whole variable domain, remainder taken from reference TRBV5-8 and TRBJ1-3, is EAGVTQSPTHLIKTRGQQATLRCSPISGHTSVYWYQQALGLGLQFLLWYDEGEERNRGNFPPRFSGRQFPNYSSELNVNALELEDSALYLCASSLDQGQGNTIYFGEGSWLTVV.

The chain links TRBV5-1 to TRBJ2-7; D perhaps matches TRBD1 (6 bases). Trimming removed 2 bases at V and 0 bases at J, with 15 bases between. The CDR3 length is 16 residues. From germline, CDR1 is SGHRS and CDR2 YFSETQ. The CDR3: CASSFTGQLSSYEQYF. The CDR3 DNA sequence: TGCGCCAGCAGCTTTACCGGACAGCTGAGCTCCTACGAGCAGTACTTC.

The V and J genes are TRBV12-2 and TRBJ1-6. TRBV12-2 is labeled a pseudogene. This CDR3 comprises 17 residues. The CDR3 DNA reads as TGTGCAAGTCGCTTAGGTAGGGACTACGGACTGAATTCACCCCTCCACTTT. This sequence encodes CASRLGRDYGLNSPLHF.

This chain connects TRBV7-2 to TRBJ2-1; 8 nucleotides align to TRBD2. V shed 5 bases, J shed 1 base, and the junction held 4 bases outside the gene matches. The CDR3 sequence is 15 residues long. Germline V gene sequence: CDR1 SGHTA, CDR2 FQGNSA. CDR3 sequence: CASSRGLGSYNEQFF. CDR3 DNA sequence: TGTGCCAGCAGCCGGGGACTAGGGTCCTACAATGAGCAGTTCTTC.

This chain connects TRBV27 to TRBJ2-3; D gene uncertain. The CDR3 runs to 12 residues. Germline-derived CDR1 and CDR2 are MNHEY and SMNVEV (reference sequence). The ends were cut back, 8 bases at V and 6 bases at J, with 12 bases in the middle. The CDR3 nucleotides read TGTGCCAGCTCCCATAGGGCTGATACGCAGTATTTT. Residues: CASSHRADTQYF.

Comment on this clone: At one end, the junction sequence differs from germline, possibly due to a read error. This CDR3 is also generated by other DNA sequences in the sample. This chain joins TRBV9 and TRBJ1-2; D is unresolved. The CDR3 runs 15 residues. Germline assignment: CDR1 SGDLS and CDR2 YYNGEE. The CDR3 sequence: CASSVDLTANYGYTF. The CDR3 DNA is TGTGCCAGCAGTGTAGATTTGACTGCTAACTATGGCTACACCTTC.

This clone was detected only a few times. In DNA form, the CDR3 reads TGTGCCAGCAGTCCCCGCCCAGGGGTGGGCCAGCCCCAGCATTTT. Its translation: CASSPRPGVGQPQHF. The V gene is TRBV27, the J gene TRBJ1-5; D is perhaps TRBD1 (6 bases). This CDR3 is built from 15 residues. Germline-derived CDR1 and CDR2 are MNHEY and SMNVEV (reference sequence). The V end lost 5 bases, the J end lost 7 bases, and 18 bases lay between the germline ends.

V usage is TRBV2 and J usage is TRBJ2-1; perhaps TRBD2 as D (6 bases). CDR3 length: 17 amino acids. Deletions cut 1 base from V and 1 base from J, with 14 bases between. The germline V gene has CDR1 SNHLY and CDR2 FYNNEI. This chain's CDR3 is CASSEVPWGVSYNEQFF. Written as DNA, the CDR3 is TGTGCCAGCAGTGAAGTCCCTTGGGGGGTTTCCTACAATGAGCAGTTCTTC.

The rearrangement links TRBV28 to TRBJ2-7; the match to TRBD2 covers 8 bases. CDR3 length equals 15 residues. Germline CDR1 MDHEN, CDR2 SYDVKM. V lost 5 bases and J lost 2; bases outside the gene matches: 8. The CDR3 here is CASSTLGREAYEQYF. CDR3 nucleotides: TGTGCCAGCAGTACCCTAGGGCGGGAGGCCTACGAGCAGTACTTC.

V is TRBV6-6 and J is TRBJ1-2; D may be TRBD1 (5 bases). There are 15 residues in the CDR3. V lost 0 bases to trimming and J lost 2 bases, with 10 bases between them. Per germline, CDR1 MNHNY and CDR2 SVGAGI (reference sequence). The DNA for the CDR3 is TGTGCCAGCAGTTACTCGGTGGGACCGAACTATGGCTACACCTTC. This gives the protein CASSYSVGPNYGYTF.

The sample holds one count of this clone. The rearrangement joins TRBV28 to TRBJ2-7, with TRBD1 as a possible D gene (6 bases). CDR3 length: 12 residues. Trimming removed 5 bases at V and 5 bases at J, with 10 bases between. Germline assignment: CDR1 MDHEN and CDR2 SYDVKM. CDR3 coding DNA: TGTGCCAGCAGTCGCAGGGGAAACGAGCAGTACTTC. Protein: CASSRRGNEQYF.

The gene calls are TRBV5-8 and TRBJ1-4; the D is unclear. This CDR3 region has 16 residues. Germline assignment: CDR1 SGHTS and CDR2 YDEGEE. Trimming removed 4 bases from V and 5 bases from J, with 18 bases in between. The CDR3 DNA is TGTGCCAGCAGCCCGTGGTCTAAGCACTTAAATGAAAAACTGTTTTTT. Protein sequence: CASSPWSKHLNEKLFF. The complete variable domain, with remaining parts taken from reference TRBV5-8 and TRBJ1-4, reads EAGVTQSPTHLIKTRGQQATLRCSPISGHTSVYWYQQALGLGLQFLLWYDEGEERNRGNFPPRFSGRQFPNYSSELNVNALELEDSALYLCASSPWSKHLNEKLFFGSGTQLSVL.

The chain has TRBV5-4 and TRBJ2-7; 7 positions match TRBD2. The CDR3 is 13 residues long. Per germline, CDR1 SGHNT and CDR2 YYREEE (reference sequence). The ends lost 3 bases at V and 3 bases at J; junction bases unmatched: 3. CDR3 protein: CASSSSGHYEQYF. The CDR3 region has the DNA TGTGCCAGCAGCTCTAGCGGACACTACGAGCAGTACTTC.

In its sample, this clone was seen once. The CDR3 DNA follows: TGTGCCAGCAGCTTAGGTCCCAGGGGGAACACTGAAGCTTTCTTT. Encoded protein: CASSLGPRGNTEAFF. The rearrangement joins TRBV7-8 to TRBJ1-1; D might be TRBD1 (6 bases). There are 15 residues in the CDR3. V dropped 1 base and J dropped 1 base, with 10 bases sitting between them. Germline V gene lookup returns CDR1 SGHVS and CDR2 FQNEAQ.

The CDR3 here is CASGIGTLPGELFF. For the CDR3, the DNA is TGTGCCAGCGGGATCGGGACTCTGCCCGGGGAGCTGTTTTTT. The chain joins TRBV7-3 to TRBJ2-2; maybe TRBD2 (6 bases). Germline CDR1 and CDR2: SGHTA and FQGTGA. V was cut by 8 bases and J by 6 bases, with 16 bases left in between. The CDR3 runs to 14 residues.

The chain uses TRBV7-9 and TRBJ1-6; a weak D match, TRBD1 (5 bases). Deletions cut 5 bases from V and 4 bases from J, with 15 bases between. From germline, CDR1 is SEHNR and CDR2 FQNEAQ (reference sequence). The CDR3 is 16 amino acids. The CDR3 loop is CASSPRAGTYNSPLHF. Written as DNA, the CDR3 is TGTGCCAGCAGCCCCCGCGCAGGGACGTATAATTCACCCCTCCACTTT.

This chain joins TRBV4-2 and TRBJ2-1, with D maybe TRBD2 (6 bases). The V end was cut by 6 bases, the J end by 8 bases, with 23 bases between. Germline V lookup: CDR1 LGHNA, CDR2 YNFKEQ. The CDR3 runs 16 residues. The CDR3 here is CASSTTLRRGVDEQFF. DNA for the CDR3: TGTGCCAGCAGTACAACTCTACGGAGGGGAGTGGATGAGCAGTTCTTC.